The 16 T cell receptor beta chains given below trace back to one sample, sequenced in a study of shared clonotypes between healthy human individuals. CD45RO-negative, CCR7-positively selected cells formed the naive CD8 fraction, excluding terminally differentiated effector memory CD45RA+ cells. The table came from immunoSEQ multiplex PCR; TCRdb's copy has only in-frame clones and leaves some out. The table records hundreds of thousands of clones, roughly 94% of them present only once. Sequencing was performed on naive CD8+ T cells sorted from blood. These TCRs come from a man aged 25 to 40 in good health.

The rearrangement joins TRBV9 to TRBJ2-3, with 10 bases that match TRBD1. The germline CDR1 and CDR2 sequences are SGDLS and YYNGEE. The CDR3 has 16 residues. Unmatched junction bases numbered 6, after V lost 4 bases and J lost 1 base. CDR3 coding DNA: TGTGCCAGCAGCCTATCAGGACAGGGGGGCACAGATACGCAGTATTTT. Its translation is CASSLSGQGGTDTQYF.

V gene TRBV9 combines with J gene TRBJ1-1; D ambiguous. Deletions cut 0 bases from V and 5 bases from J, with 11 bases between. The germline CDR1 and CDR2 sequences are SGDLS and YYNGEE. The CDR3 is made up of 14 amino acids. The CDR3: CASSVGGGITEAFF. The CDR3 DNA sequence: TGTGCCAGCAGCGTAGGGGGAGGGATAACTGAAGCTTTCTTT.

CDR3 loop: CASSYGGGGNIQYF. CDR3 DNA sequence: TGTGCCAGCAGTTACGGAGGGGGAGGGAACATTCAGTACTTC. V gene TRBV6-5 combines with J gene TRBJ2-4, with D possibly matching TRBD2 (7 bases). In germline, CDR1 is MNHEY, CDR2 SVGAGI. The CDR3 sequence is 14 residues long. Trimming took 2 bases from V and 7 from J, leaving 12 bases between them.

The V gene is TRBV25-1, the J gene TRBJ1-2; 8 bases are a match to TRBD1. The CDR3 consists of 12 residues. CDR1 MGHDK and CDR2 SYGVNS come from the germline V gene. Germline trimming cut 8 bases from V and 2 bases from J; bases unmatched to any gene: 1. The CDR3 loop reads CASRQGNYGYTF. The CDR3 nucleotides are TGTGCCAGCCGACAGGGGAACTATGGCTACACCTTC.

This chain joins TRBV4-3 and TRBJ2-7; TRBD2 matches 8 bases. Germline values: CDR1 LGHNA, CDR2 YSLEER. Trimming took 0 bases from V and 3 from J; bases not matched to a gene: 13. The CDR3 runs to 18 residues. The CDR3 DNA follows: TGCGCCAGCAGCCAAGATTTCGTTAGGGAGCGGGAGATCTACGAGCAGTACTTC. Protein product: CASSQDFVREREIYEQYF.

This clone was seen a few times. V usage is TRBV7-9 and J usage is TRBJ2-1; D is unresolved. V shed 4 bases and J shed 7 bases, with 8 bases lying between them. CDR1 and CDR2 from the germline V gene are SEHNR and FQNEAQ (reference sequence). CDR3 length equals 12 residues. The CDR3 here is CASSYEVNEQFF. CDR3 nucleotides: TGTGCCAGCAGCTACGAGGTAAATGAGCAGTTCTTC.

The chain's CDR3 is CASSFGGASGTSTDTQYF. CDR3 in DNA: TGTGCCAGCAGCTTTGGAGGGGCTAGCGGTACTAGCACAGATACGCAGTATTTT. The chain recombines TRBV7-6 with TRBJ2-3, with 7 bases aligning to TRBD2. The V gene's germline CDR1 is SGHVS and CDR2 FNYEAQ. Trimming at V came to 3 bases and at J to 0 bases, leaving 12 bases not matched to a gene. The CDR3 covers 18 residues. The whole variable domain, filled in from reference TRBV7-6 and TRBJ2-3, reads GAGVSQSPRYKVTKRGQDVALRCDPISGHVSLYWYRQALGQGPEFLTYFNYEAQQDKSGLPNDRFSAERPEGSISTLTIQRTEQRDSAMYRCASSFGGASGTSTDTQYFGPGTRLTVL.

In regard to this clone: This CDR3 is also generated by other DNA sequences in the sample. The rearrangement links TRBV27 to TRBJ2-5; no reliable D call. The CDR3 has 11 amino acids. CDR1 is MNHEY, CDR2 SMNVEV, per germline (reference sequence). V was cut by 6 bases and J by 2 bases, with 4 bases left in between. CDR3 loop: CASRRQETQYF. Here the CDR3 DNA reads TGTGCCAGCAGGCGACAAGAGACCCAGTACTTC.

This clone was seen just once. V usage is TRBV10-3 and J usage is TRBJ2-1; no clear D. Trimming shortened V by 2 bases and J by 5 bases, and 19 bases separated the two germline ends. The CDR3 contains 17 residues. Germline CDR1 reads ENHRY; CDR2 reads SYGVKD. CDR3 sequence reads: CAISEATGLTMDNEQFF. CDR3 DNA sequence: TGTGCCATCAGTGAGGCCACCGGGTTGACCATGGACAATGAGCAGTTCTTC.

This clone was seen only once. The genes are TRBV4-3 and TRBJ2-2; D call uncertain. The CDR3 has 17 residues. The germline gives CDR1 LGHNA, CDR2 YSLEER. V lost 3 bases to trimming and J lost 4 bases, with 18 bases between them. CDR3 loop: CASSHDVAGASTGELFF. CDR3 nucleotide sequence: TGCGCCAGCAGCCATGATGTGGCAGGAGCGAGCACCGGGGAGCTGTTTTTT.

This clone was detected only a few times. CDR3 bases: TGTGCCAGCAGTTTACCCCTAGCGGGAGCAGGGGCATACTACGAGCAGTACTTC. Residues: CASSLPLAGAGAYYEQYF. The chain combines TRBV28 with TRBJ2-7; the match to TRBD2 covers 10 bases. V lost 2 bases and J lost 3; bases outside the gene matches: 13. Germline V gene sequence: CDR1 MDHEN, CDR2 SYDVKM. This CDR3 is built from 18 residues.

A word on this clone: Additional DNA sequences in this sample encode the identical CDR3. J is TRBJ2-3 and V is TRBV7-8, with 7 bases identical to TRBD2. From germline, CDR1 is SGHVS and CDR2 FQNEAQ. The V and J ends lost 2 bases and 0 bases, in that order; junction bases with no gene match: 5. The CDR3 is 16 amino acids. The CDR3, as DNA: TGTGCCAGCAGCTTACCGCTAGCGGCTAGCACAGATACGCAGTATTTT. Its protein is CASSLPLAASTDTQYF.

This sequence joins TRBV5-6 and TRBJ2-3; D is perhaps TRBD1 (5 bases). Germline loops: CDR1 SGHDT, CDR2 YYEEEE. Trimming cost V 2 bases and J 0 bases, with 7 bases left between them. This CDR3 is built from 14 residues. The chain's CDR3 is CASSFQGSTDTQYF. The CDR3 bases are TGTGCCAGCAGCTTTCAGGGAAGCACAGATACGCAGTATTTT.

The CDR3 DNA reads TGTGCCTGGAGTGGCCGGTTGGCTGAAGCTTTCTTT. This gives the protein CAWSGRLAEAFF. The J gene is TRBJ1-1, the V gene TRBV30; no clear D gene. The CDR3 sequence is 12 residues long. Per the germline V gene, CDR1 is GTSNPN and CDR2 is SVGIG (reference sequence). The V end was cut by 1 base, the J end by 6 bases, with 9 bases between.

This clone occurred a few times. This may be a read error: a much more frequent sequence differs by one nucleotide. The V and J genes are TRBV27 and TRBJ2-3, with D unclear. This CDR3 has 14 residues. Trimming took 1 base from V and 4 from J, leaving 9 bases between them. CDR1 is MNHEY, CDR2 SMNVEV, per germline (reference sequence). CDR3 protein: CASSLLDASDTQYF. CDR3 DNA sequence: TGTGCCAGCAGTTTATTGGACGCCTCAGATACGCAGTATTTT.

The chain is built from TRBV7-2 and TRBJ2-7, with 7 bases lining up with TRBD2. This CDR3 is built from 17 residues. Per the germline V gene, CDR1 is SGHTA and CDR2 is FQGNSA. J gave up 0 bases and V 5 bases, and 13 bases lay outside the gene matches. CDR3 protein: CASSVTDGASGSYEQYF. The CDR3 nucleotides read TGTGCCAGCAGCGTTACCGATGGGGCTAGCGGCTCCTACGAGCAGTACTTC.